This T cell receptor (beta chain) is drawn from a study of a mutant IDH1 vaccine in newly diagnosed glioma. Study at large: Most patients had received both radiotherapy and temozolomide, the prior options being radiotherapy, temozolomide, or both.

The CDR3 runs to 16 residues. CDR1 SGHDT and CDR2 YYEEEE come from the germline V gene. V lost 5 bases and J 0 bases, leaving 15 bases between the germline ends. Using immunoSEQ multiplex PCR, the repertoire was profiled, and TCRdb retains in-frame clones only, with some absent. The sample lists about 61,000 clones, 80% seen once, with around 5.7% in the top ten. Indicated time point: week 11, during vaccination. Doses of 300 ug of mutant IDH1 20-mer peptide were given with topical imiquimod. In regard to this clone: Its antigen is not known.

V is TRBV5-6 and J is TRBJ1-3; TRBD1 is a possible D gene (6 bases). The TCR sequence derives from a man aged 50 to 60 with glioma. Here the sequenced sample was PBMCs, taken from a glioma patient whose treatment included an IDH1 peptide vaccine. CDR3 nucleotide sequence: TGTGCCAGCAGTTATCGGACAGTTCTCTCTGGAAACACCATATATTTT. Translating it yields CASSYRTVLSGNTIYF.